This passage covers 11 T cell receptor beta chains from one sample sequenced in a study of blood T cell repertoires in COVID-19. Some clones are missing from TCRdb's copy, which holds only in-frame ones; the method was immunoSEQ multiplex PCR. The table includes 95,000 to 100,000 clones, 81% detected once. Source material: peripheral blood. These receptors came from a woman aged 80 or over with acute or convalescent COVID-19.

The chain combines TRBV20-1 with TRBJ2-3, with D perhaps matching TRBD1 (5 bases). Germline-derived CDR1 and CDR2 are DFQATT and SNEGSKA (reference sequence). The V end lost 3 bases, the J end lost 4 bases, and 14 bases lay between the germline ends. The CDR3 runs 14 residues. The CDR3 DNA sequence: TGCAGTGCTAGTAGCCTAGAAGGGGCAGATACGCAGTATTTT. Its translation is CSASSLEGADTQYF.

The chain uses TRBV27 and TRBJ2-7; a weak D match, TRBD1 (6 bases). This CDR3 region has 15 residues. Trimming pared 3 bases from V and 3 bases from J, leaving 15 bases between. CDR1 is MNHEY, CDR2 SMNVEV, per germline (reference sequence). The CDR3 is CASSLGQGKGYEQYF. The CDR3 region has the DNA TGTGCCAGCAGTTTGGGGCAGGGGAAGGGCTACGAGCAGTACTTC.

The gene calls are TRBV9 and TRBJ2-3; 10 nucleotides agree with TRBD2. CDR1 and CDR2 from the germline V gene are SGDLS and YYNGEE. This CDR3 is built from 17 residues. The trim removed 3 bases at V and 2 bases at J, leaving 9 bases unmatched. The CDR3 coding sequence is TGTGCCAGCAGCGAGGGAGAAACTAGCGGGGCCACAGATACGCAGTATTTT. Translation: CASSEGETSGATDTQYF.

The rearrangement joins TRBV6-6 to TRBJ2-1, with D perhaps matching TRBD2 (5 bases). The germline gives CDR1 MNHNY, CDR2 SVGAGI (reference sequence). CDR3 length: 11 residues. Trimming shortened V by 11 bases and J by 3 bases, and 8 bases separated the two germline ends. The chain's CDR3 is CAVRDYNEQFF. The CDR3 DNA is TGTGCCGTCCGGGACTACAATGAGCAGTTCTTC.

This chain connects TRBV7-2 to TRBJ2-7; 9 bases align to TRBD1. Germline V lookup: CDR1 SGHTA, CDR2 FQGNSA. J was trimmed by 5 bases and V by 5 bases; bases with no gene match: 7. This CDR3 comprises 14 residues. In DNA form, the CDR3 reads TGTGCCAGCAGCCCCGGGACAGGGTTCGACGAGCAGTACGTC. Encoded protein: CASSPGTGFDEQYV.

This clone was detected a few times. This chain joins TRBV28 and TRBJ2-5; 10 bases map to TRBD2. V lost 6 bases and J lost 4; bases outside the gene matches: 14. This CDR3 spans 17 amino acids. Looked up from germline, CDR1 is MDHEN and CDR2 is SYDVKM. The CDR3 region is CASSIGQLAGWSETQYF. As DNA, the CDR3 is TGTGCCAGCAGCATCGGGCAACTAGCGGGGTGGTCAGAGACCCAGTACTTC.

J is TRBJ1-2 and V is TRBV28; tentatively, D is TRBD1 (6 bases). From germline, CDR1 is MDHEN and CDR2 SYDVKM. The CDR3 is 12 amino acids. The V end was cut by 3 bases, the J end by 5 bases, with 7 bases between. In nucleotides, the CDR3 is TGTGCCAGCAGTTTTCAGGGGTATGGCTACACCTTC. Translated: CASSFQGYGYTF.

The V gene is TRBV10-3, the J gene TRBJ1-5; 9 bases map to TRBD1. Germline V gene sequence: CDR1 ENHRY, CDR2 SYGVKD. Losses at the gene ends were 5 bases for V and 6 bases for J; bases not matched to a gene: 14. This CDR3 has 17 residues. In nucleotides, the CDR3 is TGTGCCATCAGTCAAGGGACGGGACAGGGAAGAAGTCAGCCCCAGCATTTT. Encoded protein: CAISQGTGQGRSQPQHF.

V gene TRBV6-2 or TRBV6-3 combines with J gene TRBJ1-1; D remains ambiguous. Germline loops: CDR1 MNHEY, CDR2 SVGEGT. This CDR3 is built from 15 residues. Trimming stripped 6 bases from V and 3 bases from J, with 17 bases between. CDR3 loop: CASSEHRSGDTEAFF. The CDR3 DNA sequence: TGTGCCAGCAGCGAGCACAGATCCGGGGACACTGAAGCTTTCTTT.

There are a few counts of this clone. J is TRBJ2-7 and V is TRBV11-1; 10 nucleotides agree with TRBD1. The V and J ends lost 5 bases and 2 bases, in that order; junction bases with no gene match: 9. Germline CDR1 is SGHAT and CDR2 is FQDESV (reference sequence). The CDR3 is made up of 16 amino acids. Written as DNA, the CDR3 is TGTGCCAGCAGCCTACTCGCGGGACAGGGGACCTACGAGCAGTACTTC. This codes for CASSLLAGQGTYEQYF.

The chain couples TRBV19 to TRBJ1-5; the match to TRBD1 covers 10 bases. CDR3 length: 15 amino acids. Trimming at V came to 3 bases and at J to 7 bases, leaving 6 bases not matched to a gene. The germline V gene has CDR1 LNHDA and CDR2 SQIVND (reference sequence). This CDR3 reads CASSIRDRGGQPQHF. The CDR3 coding sequence is TGTGCCAGTAGTATCCGGGACAGGGGAGGGCAGCCCCAGCATTTT.